The clone carrying this T cell receptor (beta chain) was recorded only once. This entry belongs to a study of identical twins. CDR3 size: 13 residues. Trimming pared 4 bases from V and 7 bases from J, leaving 11 bases between. Looked up from germline, CDR1 is SGHAT and CDR2 is FQNNGV. MiXCR was run by TCRdb on the 5' RACE reads, yielding one entry per CDR3 protein. The data contain hundreds of thousands of distinct CDR3 sequences, around 21% of them singletons. This same sample was also taken into another study, of T cells expressing NK-cell markers. That study adds: Just one sequenced donor of eight was HCMV-seronegative, while seven were seropositive.

Sequencing input: PBMCs. The chain employs TRBV11-2 and TRBJ2-1; D gene uncertain. The TCR was taken from a woman between 18 and 29 years old in good health. DNA of the CDR3: TGTGCCAGCAGCTCCCACCCCGTTAATGAGCAGTTCTTC. As protein: CASSSHPVNEQFF. Full variable domain (missing parts from reference TRBV11-2 and TRBJ2-1): EAGVAQSPRYKIIEKRQSVAFWCNPISGHATLYWYQQILGQGPKLLIQFQNNGVVDDSQLPKDRFSAERLKGVDSTLKIQPAKLEDSAVYLCASSSHPVNEQFFGPGTRLTVL.